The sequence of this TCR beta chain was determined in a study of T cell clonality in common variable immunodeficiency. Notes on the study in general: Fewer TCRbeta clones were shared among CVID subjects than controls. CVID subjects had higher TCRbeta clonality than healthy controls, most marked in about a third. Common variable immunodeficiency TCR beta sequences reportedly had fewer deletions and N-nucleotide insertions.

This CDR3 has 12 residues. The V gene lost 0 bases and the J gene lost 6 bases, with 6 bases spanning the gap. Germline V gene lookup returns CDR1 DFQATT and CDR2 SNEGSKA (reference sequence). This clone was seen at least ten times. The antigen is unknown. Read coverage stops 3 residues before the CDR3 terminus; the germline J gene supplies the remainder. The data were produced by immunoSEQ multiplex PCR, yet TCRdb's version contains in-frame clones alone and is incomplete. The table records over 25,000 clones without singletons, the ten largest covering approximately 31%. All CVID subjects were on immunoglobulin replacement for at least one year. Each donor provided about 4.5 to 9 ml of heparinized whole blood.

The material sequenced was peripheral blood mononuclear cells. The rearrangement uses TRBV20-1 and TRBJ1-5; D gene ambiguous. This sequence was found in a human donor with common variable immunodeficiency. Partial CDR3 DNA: TGCAGTGCTAGAGATCCTAGTCAGCCC. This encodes CSARDPSQP. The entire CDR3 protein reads CSARDPSQPQHF.